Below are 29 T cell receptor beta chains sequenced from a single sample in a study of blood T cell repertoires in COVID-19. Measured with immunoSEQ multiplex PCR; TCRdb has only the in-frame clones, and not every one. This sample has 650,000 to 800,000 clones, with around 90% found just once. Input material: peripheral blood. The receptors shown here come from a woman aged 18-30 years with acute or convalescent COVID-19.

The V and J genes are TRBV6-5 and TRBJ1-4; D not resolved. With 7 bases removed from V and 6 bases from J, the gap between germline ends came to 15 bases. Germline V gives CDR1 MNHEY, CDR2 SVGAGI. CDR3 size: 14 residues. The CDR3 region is CASKTRLWDEKLFF. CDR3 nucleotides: TGTGCCAGCAAGACGCGGCTATGGGATGAAAAACTGTTTTTT.

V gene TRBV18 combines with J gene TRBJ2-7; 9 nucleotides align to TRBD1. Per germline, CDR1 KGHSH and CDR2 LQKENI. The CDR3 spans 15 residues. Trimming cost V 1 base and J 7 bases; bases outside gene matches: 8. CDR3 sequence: CASSPRGTGPLEQYF. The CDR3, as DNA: TGTGCCAGCTCACCACGAGGGACAGGGCCTCTAGAGCAGTACTTC.

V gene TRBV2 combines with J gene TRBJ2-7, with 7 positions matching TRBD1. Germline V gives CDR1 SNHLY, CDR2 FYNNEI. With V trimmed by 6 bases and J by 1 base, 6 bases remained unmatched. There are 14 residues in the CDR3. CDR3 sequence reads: CASRTGDWSYEQYF. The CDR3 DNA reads TGTGCCAGCAGAACAGGGGATTGGTCCTACGAGCAGTACTTC. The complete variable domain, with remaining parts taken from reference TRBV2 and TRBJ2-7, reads EPEVTQTPSHQVTQMGQEVILRCVPISNHLYFYWYRQILGQKVEFLVSFYNNEISEKSEIFDDQFSVERPDGSNFTLKIRSTKLEDSAMYFCASRTGDWSYEQYFGPGTRLTVT.

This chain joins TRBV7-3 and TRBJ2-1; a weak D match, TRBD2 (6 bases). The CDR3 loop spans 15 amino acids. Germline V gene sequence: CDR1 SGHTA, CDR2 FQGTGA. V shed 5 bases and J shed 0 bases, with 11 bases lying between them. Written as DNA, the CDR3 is TGTGCCAGCAGCCGCCTAGCGAGCTCCTACAATGAGCAGTTCTTC. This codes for CASSRLASSYNEQFF.

CDR3 sequence reads: CATSRGQGQGNQPQHF. DNA for the CDR3: TGTGCCACCAGCAGAGGGCAGGGGCAGGGCAATCAGCCCCAGCATTTT. This chain uses TRBV15 with TRBJ1-5; D possibly corresponds to TRBD1 (6 bases). Germline V gene data show CDR1 as LNHNV and CDR2 as YYDKDF (reference sequence). This CDR3 comprises 16 residues. The germline V and J ends were trimmed by 1 base and 2 bases, with 12 bases remaining between them.

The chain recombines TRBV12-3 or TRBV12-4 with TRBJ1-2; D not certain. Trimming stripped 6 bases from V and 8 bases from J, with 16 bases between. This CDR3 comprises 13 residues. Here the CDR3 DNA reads TGTGCCAGCAGGCTGATGGCGGGGTCAGGCTACACCTTC. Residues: CASRLMAGSGYTF.

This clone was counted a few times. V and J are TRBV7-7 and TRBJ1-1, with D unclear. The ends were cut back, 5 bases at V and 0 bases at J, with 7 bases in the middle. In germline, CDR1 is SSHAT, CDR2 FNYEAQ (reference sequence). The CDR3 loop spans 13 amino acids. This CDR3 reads CASSRDLNTEAFF. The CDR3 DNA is TGTGCCAGCAGCCGCGACTTGAACACTGAAGCTTTCTTT.

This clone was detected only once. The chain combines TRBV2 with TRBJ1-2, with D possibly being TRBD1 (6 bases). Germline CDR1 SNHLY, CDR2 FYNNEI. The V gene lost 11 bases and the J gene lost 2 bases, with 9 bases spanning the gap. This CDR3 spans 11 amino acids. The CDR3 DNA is TGTGCCTCTCAGGGGAACTATGGCTACACCTTC. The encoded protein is CASQGNYGYTF.

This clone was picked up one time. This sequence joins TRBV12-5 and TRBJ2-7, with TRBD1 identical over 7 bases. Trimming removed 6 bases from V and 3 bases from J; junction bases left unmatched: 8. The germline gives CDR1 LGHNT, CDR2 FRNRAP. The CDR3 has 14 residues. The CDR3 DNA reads TGTGCTAGTGGCCCCCGGGACAGCATCTACGAGCAGTACTTC. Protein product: CASGPRDSIYEQYF. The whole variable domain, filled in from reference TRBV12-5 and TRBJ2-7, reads DARVTQTPRHKVTEMGQEVTMRCQPILGHNTVFWYRQTMMQGLELLAYFRNRAPLDDSGMPKDRFSAEMPDATLATLKIQPSEPRDSAVYFCASGPRDSIYEQYFGPGTRLTVT.

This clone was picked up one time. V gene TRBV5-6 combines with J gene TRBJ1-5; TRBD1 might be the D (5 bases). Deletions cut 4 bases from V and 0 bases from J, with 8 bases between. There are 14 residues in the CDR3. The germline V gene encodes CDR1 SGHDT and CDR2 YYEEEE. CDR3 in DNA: TGTGCCAGCAGCACGGGACTTAGCAATCAGCCCCAGCATTTT. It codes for CASSTGLSNQPQHF.

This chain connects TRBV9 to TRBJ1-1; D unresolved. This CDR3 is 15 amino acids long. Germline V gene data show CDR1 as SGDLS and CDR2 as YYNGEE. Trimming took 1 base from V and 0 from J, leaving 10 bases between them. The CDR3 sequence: CASSVLANMNTEAFF. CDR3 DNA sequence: TGTGCCAGCAGCGTATTGGCCAACATGAACACTGAAGCTTTCTTT.

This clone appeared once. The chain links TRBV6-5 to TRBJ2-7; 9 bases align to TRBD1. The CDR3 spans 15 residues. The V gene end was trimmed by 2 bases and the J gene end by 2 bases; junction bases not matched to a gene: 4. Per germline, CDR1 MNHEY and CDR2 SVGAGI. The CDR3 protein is CASSYRTGVAYEQYF. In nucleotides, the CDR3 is TGTGCCAGCAGTTACAGGACAGGGGTGGCCTACGAGCAGTACTTC.

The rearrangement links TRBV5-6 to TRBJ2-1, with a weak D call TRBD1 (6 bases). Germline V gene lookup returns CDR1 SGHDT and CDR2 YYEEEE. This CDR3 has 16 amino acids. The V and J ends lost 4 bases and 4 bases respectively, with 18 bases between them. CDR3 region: CASSRIGTREYNEQFF. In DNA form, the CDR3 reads TGTGCCAGCAGCAGGATCGGGACAAGGGAATACAATGAGCAGTTCTTC.

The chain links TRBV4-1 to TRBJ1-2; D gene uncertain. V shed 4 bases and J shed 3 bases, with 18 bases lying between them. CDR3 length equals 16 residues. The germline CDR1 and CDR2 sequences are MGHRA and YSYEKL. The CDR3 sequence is CASSPLGRRRDYGYTF. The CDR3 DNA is TGCGCCAGCAGCCCGTTGGGCAGGCGGAGGGACTATGGCTACACCTTC.

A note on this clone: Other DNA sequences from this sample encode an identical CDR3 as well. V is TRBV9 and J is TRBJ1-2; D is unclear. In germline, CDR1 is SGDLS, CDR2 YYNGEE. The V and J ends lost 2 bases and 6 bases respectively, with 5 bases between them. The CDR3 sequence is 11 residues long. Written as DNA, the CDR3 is TGTGCCAGCAGCGTCGGGGATGGCTACACCTTC. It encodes CASSVGDGYTF.

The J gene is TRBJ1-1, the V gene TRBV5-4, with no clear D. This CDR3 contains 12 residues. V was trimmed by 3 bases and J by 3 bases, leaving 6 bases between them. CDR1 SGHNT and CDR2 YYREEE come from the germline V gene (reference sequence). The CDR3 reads CASSSDHTEAFF. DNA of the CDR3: TGTGCCAGCAGCTCAGATCACACTGAAGCTTTCTTT.

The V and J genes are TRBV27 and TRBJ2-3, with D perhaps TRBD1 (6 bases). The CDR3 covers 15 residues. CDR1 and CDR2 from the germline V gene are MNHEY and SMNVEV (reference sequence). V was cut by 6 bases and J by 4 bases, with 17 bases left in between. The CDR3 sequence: CASRRGSNRADTQYF. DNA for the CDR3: TGTGCCAGCAGGCGAGGATCTAACAGGGCAGATACGCAGTATTTT.

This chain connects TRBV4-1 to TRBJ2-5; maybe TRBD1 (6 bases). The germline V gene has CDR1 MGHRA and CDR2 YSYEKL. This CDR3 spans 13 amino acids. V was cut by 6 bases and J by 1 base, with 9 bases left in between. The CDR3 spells CASRGAGQETQYF. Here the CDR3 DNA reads TGCGCCAGCAGGGGGGCAGGCCAAGAGACCCAGTACTTC.

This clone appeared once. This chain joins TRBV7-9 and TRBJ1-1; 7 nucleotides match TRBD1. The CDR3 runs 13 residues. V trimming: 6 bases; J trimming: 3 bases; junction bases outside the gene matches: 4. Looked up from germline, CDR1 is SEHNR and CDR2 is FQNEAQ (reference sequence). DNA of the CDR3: TGTGCCAGCAGGCGGACAGGAGACACTGAAGCTTTCTTT. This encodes CASRRTGDTEAFF.

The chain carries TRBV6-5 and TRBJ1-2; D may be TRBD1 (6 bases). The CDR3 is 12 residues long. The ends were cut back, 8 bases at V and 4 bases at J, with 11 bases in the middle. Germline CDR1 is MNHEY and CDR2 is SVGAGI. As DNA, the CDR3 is TGTGCCAGCGCAAGGGGGTCCTATGGCTACACCTTC. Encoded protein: CASARGSYGYTF.

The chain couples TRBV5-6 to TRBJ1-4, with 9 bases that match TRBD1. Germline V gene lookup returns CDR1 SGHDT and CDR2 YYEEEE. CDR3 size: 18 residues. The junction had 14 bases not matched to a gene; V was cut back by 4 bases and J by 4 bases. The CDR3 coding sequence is TGTGCCAGCAGCGGACCGGGACAGGGTGATTCATTTAATGAAAAACTGTTTTTT. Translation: CASSGPGQGDSFNEKLFF.

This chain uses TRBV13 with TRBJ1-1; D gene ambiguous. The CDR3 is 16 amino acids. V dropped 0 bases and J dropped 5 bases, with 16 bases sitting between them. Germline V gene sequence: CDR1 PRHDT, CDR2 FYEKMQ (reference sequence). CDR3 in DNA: TGTGCCAGCAGCTTAGGCCCTTATCTCGAGAGGACTGAAGCTTTCTTT. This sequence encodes CASSLGPYLERTEAFF.

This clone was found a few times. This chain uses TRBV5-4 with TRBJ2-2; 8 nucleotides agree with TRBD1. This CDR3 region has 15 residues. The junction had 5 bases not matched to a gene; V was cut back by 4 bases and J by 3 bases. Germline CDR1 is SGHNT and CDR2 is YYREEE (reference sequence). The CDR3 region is CASSRDRSDTGELFF. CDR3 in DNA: TGTGCCAGCAGCCGGGACAGGTCCGACACCGGGGAGCTGTTTTTT.

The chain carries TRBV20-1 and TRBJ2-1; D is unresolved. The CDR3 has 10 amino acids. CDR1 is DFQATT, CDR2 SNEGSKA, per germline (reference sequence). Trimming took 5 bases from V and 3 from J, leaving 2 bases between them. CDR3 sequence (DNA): TGCAGTGCTCGCTACAATGAGCAGTTCTTC. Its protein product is CSARYNEQFF.

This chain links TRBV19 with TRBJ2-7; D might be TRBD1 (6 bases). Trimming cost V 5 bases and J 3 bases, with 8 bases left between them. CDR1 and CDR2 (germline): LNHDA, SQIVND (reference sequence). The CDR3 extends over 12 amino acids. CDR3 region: CASSPGHYEQYF. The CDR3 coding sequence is TGTGCCAGTAGTCCGGGACACTACGAGCAGTACTTC.

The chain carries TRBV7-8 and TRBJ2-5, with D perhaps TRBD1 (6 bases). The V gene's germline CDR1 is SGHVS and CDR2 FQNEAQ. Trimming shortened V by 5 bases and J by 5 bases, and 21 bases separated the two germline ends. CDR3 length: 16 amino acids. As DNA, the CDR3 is TGTGCCAGCAGCCCCCGACGGATTCAGGGGCGGGAGACCCAGTACTTC. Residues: CASSPRRIQGRETQYF.

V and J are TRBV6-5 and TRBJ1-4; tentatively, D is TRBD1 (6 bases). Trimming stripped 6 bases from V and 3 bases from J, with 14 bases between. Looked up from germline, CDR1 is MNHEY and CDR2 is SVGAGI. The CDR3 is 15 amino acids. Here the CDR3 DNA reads TGTGCCAGCAGAGACAGGCCTTTTGCTAATGAAAAACTGTTTTTT. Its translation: CASRDRPFANEKLFF.

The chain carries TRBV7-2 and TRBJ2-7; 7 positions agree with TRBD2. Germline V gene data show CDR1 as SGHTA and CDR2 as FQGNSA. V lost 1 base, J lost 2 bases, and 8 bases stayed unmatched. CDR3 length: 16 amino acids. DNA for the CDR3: TGTGCCAGCAGCTTAGTGGGTCTAGCGGCCCCCTACGAGCAGTACTTC. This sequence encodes CASSLVGLAAPYEQYF.

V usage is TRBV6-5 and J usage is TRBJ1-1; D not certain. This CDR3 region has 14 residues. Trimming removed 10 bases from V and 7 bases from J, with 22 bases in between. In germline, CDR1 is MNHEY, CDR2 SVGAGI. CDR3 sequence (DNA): TGTGCCACCCCGAATTACGAGGGTGACGGTGAAGCTTTCTTT. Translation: CATPNYEGDGEAFF.